These 4 T cell receptor beta chains were all obtained from the same sample, sequenced in a study of blood T cell repertoires in COVID-19. Assay used: immunoSEQ multiplex PCR; TCRdb lists only in-frame clones, some missing. The data show around 250,000 clones, about four fifths seen once. Sequenced: peripheral blood. The receptors were sampled from a man between 45 and 60 years old with active or convalescent COVID-19.

The count of this clone is one. The V call is TRBV7-3, the J call TRBJ1-2, with a weak D call TRBD1 (5 bases). Germline values: CDR1 SGHTA, CDR2 FQGTGA. The V and J ends lost 0 bases and 7 bases respectively, with 21 bases between them. The CDR3 length is 17 residues. The CDR3 DNA sequence: TGTGCCAGCAGCTTAACGGGCGGAGGGGCCGGCCAGGGTGGCTACACCTTC. Translating it yields CASSLTGGGAGQGGYTF.

This clone was seen only a few times. The rearrangement links TRBV5-1 to TRBJ1-6; no firm D call. V was pared by 0 bases and J by 11 bases, with 9 bases between. Germline values: CDR1 SGHRS, CDR2 YFSETQ. The CDR3 covers 13 residues. The DNA for the CDR3 is TGCGCCAGCAGCTTGGATCCGGGGACACCCCTCCACTTT. Protein product: CASSLDPGTPLHF.

The J gene is TRBJ2-7, the V gene TRBV30; 8 nucleotides match TRBD2. Germline V gene lookup returns CDR1 GTSNPN and CDR2 SVGIG (reference sequence). The V and J ends lost 2 bases and 1 base, in that order; junction bases with no gene match: 7. CDR3 length: 15 amino acids. This CDR3 reads CAWSRERGPSYEQYF. Here the CDR3 DNA reads TGTGCCTGGAGTAGGGAGCGGGGGCCATCCTACGAGCAGTACTTC.

The chain uses TRBV25-1 and TRBJ2-5, with D possibly being TRBD2 (5 bases). The CDR3 is made up of 14 amino acids. V lost 4 bases and J lost 2, with 11 bases in between. Per the germline V gene, CDR1 is MGHDK and CDR2 is SYGVNS. The CDR3 region has the DNA TGTGCCAGCAGTGTGGGAGTTTTACAAGAGACCCAGTACTTC. This translates into CASSVGVLQETQYF.